The clone carrying this T cell receptor beta chain appeared many times. Antigen: not known. Since no conserved phenylalanine or tryptophan closes the CDR3, a read error is the likely cause. The DNA is omitted, as the CDR3 cannot be located on it reliably, and the CDR3 follows TCRdb's listing. The treatment: skin biopsy from PPD injection site in Mantoux-positive individual. Cells were not sorted; total RNA input targeted 1 to 1000 ng. The library had UMIs added by 3' ligation of an oligonucleotide to TCR cDNA. This entry is derived from a study of naive and memory T cell subsets. Findings and limits, study-wide: More TCRs at tuberculin sites were read as hypersensitivity T cell infiltration. Reportedly, tuberculin skin test sites gave far more TCRs than other biopsies.

The germline gives CDR1 SGHVS, CDR2 FQNEAQ. Inclusive of both ends, the CDR3 amounts to 12 amino acids. Alpha and beta constant region primers primed reverse transcription for blood and skin samples. One entry per CDR3 protein, called by TCRdb with MiXCR from the UMI-ligation and nested PCR reads. The sample yields 15,000 to 20,000 distinct CDR3 sequences, more than 9% seen once. This TCR derives from an adult in good health. The chain recombines TRBV7-8 with TRBJ2-7; TRBD2, the D gene given by the table, was not confirmed from the DNA. The input for sequencing was skin, taken from a tuberculin skin test site. CDR3 loop: CASSHGIRTTPA.